One and the same sample provided the 24 T cell receptor beta chains below, sequenced in a study of CD8 T cells in ankylosing spondylitis. Overall study findings and caveats: Made up of eight highly homologous variants, a TCR beta motif appeared characteristic of ankylosing spondylitis blood.

TCRdb redid the calling of the 5' RACE reads with MiXCR, one entry per CDR3 protein. Among around 490,000 distinct CDR3 sequences listed, under 5.5% were seen once. These receptors lack a known antigen. The specimen was blood, either unsorted or a sorted T cell fraction (not recorded which). All receptors come from a male donor with ankylosing spondylitis.

This clonotype has at least ten counts. A junction end diverges from the germline sequence, so it may reflect a read error. The chain couples TRBV7-7 to TRBJ2-1; D ambiguous. Germline loops: CDR1 SSHAT, CDR2 FNYEAQ (reference sequence). CDR3 length equals 15 residues. The CDR3 nucleotides are TGTGCTAGCAGCTTCAACAGAGCTTCCTACAATGAGCAGTTCTTC. Residues: CASSFNRASYNEQFF. Combining the CDR3 with reference TRBV7-7 and TRBJ2-1 gives the whole variable domain GAGVSQSPRYKVTKRGQDVTLRCDPISSHATLYWYQQALGQGPEFLTYFNYEAQPDKSGLPSDRFSAERPEGSISTLTIQRTEQRDSAMYRCASSFNRASYNEQFFGPGTRLTVL.

This clonotype was seen a handful of times. The CDR3 nucleotides are TGTGCCAGCAGTGAATCCCCGAGCTACGAGCAGTACTTC. This gives the protein CASSESPSYEQYF. This chain uses TRBV6-1 with TRBJ2-7; D call uncertain. Trimming took off 2 bases at V and 3 bases at J, with 8 bases between the two ends. The V gene's germline CDR1 is MNHNS and CDR2 SASEGT. CDR3 length: 13 amino acids.

This clonotype was counted ten times or more. One end of the junction does not line up with germline, which may come from a read error. The chain employs TRBV6-2 or TRBV6-3 and TRBJ2-2; TRBD1 or TRBD2 may be the D gene (5 bases each). Germline CDR1 reads MNHEY; CDR2 reads SVGEGT. The CDR3 sequence is 16 residues long. The CDR3 reads CASSDSGTINTGELFF. In DNA, the CDR3 is TGTGCCAGCAGTGACTCCGGGACCATTAACACCGGGGAGCTGTTTTTT.

This clonotype has at least ten counts. The J gene is TRBJ1-1, the V gene TRBV30; D unresolved. Deletions cut 1 base from V and 2 bases from J, with 11 bases between. This CDR3 is built from 14 residues. The germline V gene encodes CDR1 GTSNPN and CDR2 SVGIG (reference sequence). CDR3: CAWSALRVNTEAFF. DNA of the CDR3: TGTGCCTGGAGTGCCCTAAGGGTAAACACTGAAGCTTTCTTT.

This clonotype was seen many times. This chain links TRBV12-3 or TRBV12-4 with TRBJ2-7; no clear D gene. The V gene lost 3 bases and the J gene lost 0 bases, with 9 bases spanning the gap. The CDR3 sequence is 14 residues long. In DNA form, the CDR3 reads TGTGCCAGCAGTTTCCAGCGCCACTCCTACGAGCAGTACTTC. This translates into CASSFQRHSYEQYF.

This clonotype occurred many times. The gene calls are TRBV5-1 and TRBJ2-7; tentatively, D is TRBD1 (6 bases). The length of the CDR3 is 14 residues. Per the germline V gene, CDR1 is SGHRS and CDR2 is YFSETQ. Trimming cost V 2 bases and J 2 bases, with 11 bases left between them. This chain's CDR3 is CASSFLTGAYEQYF. The CDR3, as DNA: TGCGCCAGCAGCTTCTTGACAGGAGCCTACGAGCAGTACTTC.

This clonotype was observed a few times. The CDR3 nucleotides are TGTGCCAGCAGCGCACCGGGGGACAGGGGAAACATTCAGTACTTC. This sequence encodes CASSAPGDRGNIQYF. This sequence joins TRBV5-4 and TRBJ2-4; TRBD1 agrees at 10 bases. Germline CDR1 reads SGHNT; CDR2 reads YYREEE (reference sequence). The V segment lost 4 bases and the J segment 6 bases; nucleotides outside the gene matches: 7. The CDR3 runs 15 residues.

This clonotype was recorded at least ten times. The gene calls are TRBV6-2 or TRBV6-3 and TRBJ2-2; TRBD2 aligns across 10 bases. CDR3 length equals 14 residues. With 10 bases clipped from V and 5 bases from J, the junction kept 7 bases outside the gene matches. CDR1 MNHEY and CDR2 SVGEGT come from the germline V gene. In DNA, the CDR3 is TGTGCCACCTGGCGGACTAGCGGTACCGGGGAGCTGTTTTTT. Its translation: CATWRTSGTGELFF.

The sample holds many counts of this clonotype. This chain uses TRBV20-1 with TRBJ2-3; 12 bases align to TRBD2. This CDR3 comprises 15 residues. The J segment lost 6 bases and the V segment lost 0 bases, leaving 4 bases of the junction unmatched. From germline, CDR1 is DFQATT and CDR2 SNEGSKA (reference sequence). The CDR3 DNA reads as TGCAGTGCTAGAGATCTAGCGGGGGGGCCGGATACGCAGTATTTT. It yields the protein CSARDLAGGPDTQYF.

This clonotype was seen at least ten times. J is TRBJ2-7 and V is TRBV7-9; D perhaps matches TRBD1 (5 bases). Trimming shortened V by 4 bases and J by 2 bases, and 18 bases separated the two germline ends. From germline, CDR1 is SEHNR and CDR2 FQNEAQ (reference sequence). The CDR3 sequence is 16 residues long. The CDR3 loop is CASSSRKGHRPYEQYF. In DNA, the CDR3 is TGTGCCAGCAGCTCCCGAAAGGGCCACAGGCCCTACGAGCAGTACTTC.

In this sample, this clonotype turned up a few times. In nucleotides, the CDR3 is TGTGCCAGCAGTTTAGGGGACAGCCCTTATGGCTACACCTTC. The encoded protein is CASSLGDSPYGYTF. This chain joins TRBV12-3 or TRBV12-4 and TRBJ1-2, with 7 bases matching TRBD1. The CDR3 consists of 14 residues. With 1 base clipped from V and 5 bases from J, the junction kept 4 bases outside the gene matches.

Details on this clonotype: A read error may produce the germline difference seen at one junction end. V and J are TRBV18 and TRBJ2-1; maybe TRBD1 (5 bases). The CDR3 covers 14 residues. CDR1 and CDR2 from the germline V gene are KGHSH and LQKENI. CDR3 in amino acids: CASSPVPQDNEQLF. The CDR3 DNA reads TGTGCCAGCTCACCTGTCCCCCAGGACAATGAGCAGCTCTTC.

This clonotype showed up many times. The rearrangement uses TRBV20-1 and TRBJ2-1; 9 bases align to TRBD1. The CDR3 runs to 18 residues. Germline CDR1 DFQATT, CDR2 SNEGSKA (reference sequence). V trimming: 0 bases; J trimming: 4 bases; junction bases outside the gene matches: 13. The CDR3 DNA is TGCAGTGCTAGAGATGGGGCCGGCGGGACAGGGAGGTACAATGAGCAGTTCTTC. The encoded protein is CSARDGAGGTGRYNEQFF.

Details on this clonotype: A much larger clonotype is one base distant, so this may be a read error. J is TRBJ1-6 and V is TRBV4-2; D remains unclear. Germline lookup yields CDR1 LGHNA and CDR2 YNFKEQ. CDR3 length: 18 amino acids. The DNA for the CDR3 is TGTGCCAGCAGCCAAGTGTCCGTCTACGGCGCCTATAATTCACGCCTCCACTTT. Protein: CASSQVSVYGAYNSRLHF.

This rearrangement joins TRBV6-5 to TRBJ1-6; D possibly corresponds to TRBD1 (6 bases). The CDR3 extends over 15 amino acids. Germline CDR1 reads MNHEY; CDR2 reads SVGAGI. V lost 2 bases and J lost 6, with 11 bases in between. CDR3 amino acids: CASSYAGGANSPLHF. The CDR3 DNA reads as TGTGCCAGCAGTTACGCCGGGGGGGCTAATTCACCCCTCCACTTT.

This clonotype was recorded at least ten times. This sequence joins TRBV10-1 and TRBJ2-1, with D perhaps matching TRBD1 (5 bases). Germline V lookup: CDR1 WNHNN, CDR2 SYGVQD (reference sequence). V was pared by 3 bases and J by 8 bases, with 11 bases between. The CDR3 totals 13 residues. The CDR3, as DNA: TGCGCCAGCAGTGAAGTAGGGGTTGATGAGCAGTTCTTC. It codes for CASSEVGVDEQFF.

This clonotype was seen ten or more times. The rearrangement uses TRBV6-6 and TRBJ2-2; D tentatively reads TRBD1 or TRBD2 (6 bases each). This CDR3 region has 19 residues. Deletions cut 4 bases from V and 3 bases from J, with 24 bases between. CDR1 is MNHNY and CDR2 is SVGAGI in the germline V gene (reference sequence). The CDR3, as DNA: TGTGCCAGCAGTTCAGATTCATTCGAGGGGGAGGAACACACCGGGGAGCTGTTTTTT. This encodes CASSSDSFEGEEHTGELFF.

The sample holds a few counts of this clonotype. The CDR3 loop is CASSRKGWSYEQYF. The DNA for the CDR3 is TGTGCCAGCAGCCGAAAGGGGTGGTCCTACGAGCAGTACTTC. This sequence joins TRBV7-2 and TRBJ2-7, with D possibly matching TRBD1 (5 bases). CDR1 and CDR2 from the germline V gene are SGHTA and FQGNSA. This CDR3 has 14 residues. V lost 5 bases and J lost 1, with 12 bases in between.

This clonotype was observed at least ten times. The chain recombines TRBV20-1 with TRBJ1-1; tentative D call: TRBD1 (5 bases). Per germline, CDR1 DFQATT and CDR2 SNEGSKA (reference sequence). This CDR3 comprises 16 residues. The germline V and J ends were trimmed by 6 bases and 0 bases, with 20 bases remaining between them. The CDR3 sequence is CSARHRDEGMNTEAFF. The CDR3 DNA follows: TGCAGTGCCCGCCACCGGGACGAGGGGATGAACACTGAAGCTTTCTTT.

The sample holds many counts of this clonotype. The chain links TRBV7-2 to TRBJ2-5; no clear D. This CDR3 is 15 amino acids long. Trimming pared 0 bases from V and 7 bases from J, leaving 15 bases between. The germline V gene has CDR1 SGHTA and CDR2 FQGNSA. The CDR3: CASSLASTPSGTQYF. The CDR3 DNA is TGTGCCAGCAGCTTAGCGAGCACTCCCTCAGGGACCCAGTACTTC.

The sample holds a few counts of this clonotype. The chain links TRBV30 to TRBJ2-3; possibly TRBD2 for D (5 bases). The CDR3 runs 12 residues. V lost 4 bases to trimming and J lost 5 bases, with 10 bases between them. The germline gives CDR1 GTSNPN, CDR2 SVGIG (reference sequence). CDR3 nucleotides: TGTGCCTGGATGCGGGCACGAGATACGCAGTATTTT. Encoded protein: CAWMRARDTQYF.

This clonotype was found many times. The J gene is TRBJ1-2, the V gene TRBV20-1; 8 bases are a match to TRBD1. Germline trimming cut 3 bases from V and 6 bases from J; bases unmatched to any gene: 12. This CDR3 contains 15 residues. Germline loops: CDR1 DFQATT, CDR2 SNEGSKA (reference sequence). This chain's CDR3 is CSARPNRGVGDGYTF. In DNA, the CDR3 is TGCAGTGCTAGGCCCAACAGGGGGGTGGGCGATGGCTACACCTTC.

The V call is TRBV15, the J call TRBJ2-3, with TRBD2 matching 14 bases. The CDR3 length is 19 residues. Trimming cost V 0 bases and J 0 bases; bases outside gene matches: 5. Germline CDR1 is LNHNV and CDR2 is YYDKDF (reference sequence). The CDR3 nucleotides read TGTGCCACCAGCAGAGATTGGTGGACTAGCGGGGGGAGCACAGATACGCAGTATTTT. Encoded protein: CATSRDWWTSGGSTDTQYF.

This clonotype appeared many times. The V gene is TRBV6-1, the J gene TRBJ1-1; D is possibly TRBD1 (5 bases). The V gene's germline CDR1 is MNHNS and CDR2 SASEGT. The CDR3 is 12 amino acids. The V and J ends lost 3 bases and 7 bases respectively, with 9 bases between them. CDR3: CASSDGQVEAFF. CDR3 nucleotide sequence: TGTGCCAGCAGTGATGGACAAGTTGAAGCTTTCTTT.